This T cell receptor (beta chain) was sequenced during a study of CD8 T cells in Susac syndrome. Random hexamers were used to reverse transcribe roughly 0.5 to 1 ug of RNA. TCRdb called the immunoSEQ multiplex PCR reads again in MiXCR, with one record for every CDR3 protein. The sample comprises a few hundred thousand distinct CDR3 sequences, 94% of which are singletons, and approximately 0.15% rests with the top ten. Input material: CD4+ T cells from PBMCs. The sequence was collected from a human donor with Susac syndrome.

CDR3 sequence: CASSPAQGTYEQYF. Here the CDR3 DNA reads TGTGCCAGCAGCCCGGCACAGGGAACCTACGAGCAGTACTTC. The genes are TRBV11-2 and TRBJ2-7; D may be TRBD1 (6 bases). This CDR3 has 14 amino acids. CDR1 and CDR2 (germline): SGHAT, FQNNGV. V lost 5 bases and J 2 bases, leaving 13 bases between the germline ends.